The clone carrying this T cell receptor beta chain was seen more than once but under ten times. Antigen specificity is unknown. These data come from a study of cytomegalovirus exposure and HLA in healthy donors. On the study more broadly: The approximately 100 million unique TCR beta sequences, from 150 million to 200 million T cells, were found by an earlier analysis. General observations from the study: According to reports, the classifier identified cytomegalovirus status with high specificity and sensitivity. Information on immune exposure was restricted to one variable (CMV serostatus).

The CDR3 spans 14 residues. Per the germline V gene, CDR1 is MNHNS and CDR2 is SASEGT. V shed 10 bases and J shed 0 bases, with 13 bases lying between them. 13 Jbeta primers and 60 Vbeta primers were used for the PCR. The data were produced by immunoSEQ multiplex PCR, yet TCRdb's version contains in-frame clones alone and is incomplete. The table includes about 98,000 clones, about 81% detected once. The sample taken for sequencing was PBMCs. The gene calls are TRBV6-1 and TRBJ2-1, with D possibly matching TRBD2 (6 bases). The TCR originated in a man younger than 35 in good health and CMV-seropositive. CDR3: CATRGRSSYNEQFF. For the CDR3, the DNA is TGTGCCACCCGGGGGAGGAGCTCCTACAATGAGCAGTTCTTC.